This TCR beta chain was sequenced for a study of beta chain features in type 1 diabetes. Of the isolated RNA, all was reverse transcribed, and so the sequenced material was expressed TCRB transcripts. The assay was immunoSEQ multiplex PCR, and TCRdb's table has in-frame clones only and misses some. The sample shows nearly 250,000 clones, approximately 70% of them seen only once. Looked up from germline, CDR1 is SNHLY and CDR2 is FYNNEI. The CDR3 sequence is 13 residues long. Trimming left V 3 bases short and J 2 bases short, with 7 bases between. This sequence joins TRBV2 and TRBJ1-1; D gene uncertain. The specimen was naive CD4+ T cells from blood. The TCR was taken from a man aged 25-40 years in good health. The CDR3 loop is CASSEEANTEAFF. CDR3 in DNA: TGTGCCAGCAGTGAGGAGGCAAACACTGAAGCTTTCTTT.